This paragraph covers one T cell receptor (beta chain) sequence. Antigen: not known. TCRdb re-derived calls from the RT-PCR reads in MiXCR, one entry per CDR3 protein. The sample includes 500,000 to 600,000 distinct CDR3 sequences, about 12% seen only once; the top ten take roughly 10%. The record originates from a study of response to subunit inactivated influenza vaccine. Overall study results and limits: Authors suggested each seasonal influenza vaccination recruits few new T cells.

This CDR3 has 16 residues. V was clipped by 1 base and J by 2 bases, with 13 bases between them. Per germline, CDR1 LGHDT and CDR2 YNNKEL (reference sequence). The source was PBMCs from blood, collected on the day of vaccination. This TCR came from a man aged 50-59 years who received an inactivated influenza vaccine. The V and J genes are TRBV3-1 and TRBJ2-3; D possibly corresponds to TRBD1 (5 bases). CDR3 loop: CASSQGTGPATDTQYF. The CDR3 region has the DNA TGTGCCAGCAGCCAAGGAACAGGCCCCGCCACAGATACGCAGTATTTT.